Shown below are 15 T cell receptor beta chains from a single sample sequenced in a study of blood T cells in healthy people across ages. Sample-barcoded 5' priming and a J-beta primer mix drove a second PCR of about 6 to 12 cycles. TCRdb re-derived calls from the 5' RACE reads in MiXCR, one entry per CDR3 protein. The sample has about 650,000 distinct CDR3 sequences; about 32% are singletons. Sequenced input: blood. All receptors derive from a woman aged 80 or older in good health.

This clonotype was seen many times. The chain combines TRBV5-1 with TRBJ2-3; 9 bases align to TRBD1. The germline gives CDR1 SGHRS, CDR2 YFSETQ. After removal of 2 bases from V and 3 bases from J, the junction contained 7 bases not matched to a gene. The CDR3 runs 16 residues. CDR3 in DNA: TGCGCCAGCAGCTTCCCGGGACAGGGAATTACAGATACGCAGTATTTT. Protein: CASSFPGQGITDTQYF.

CDR3 in amino acids: CASSVGTPSESPLHF. In nucleotides, the CDR3 is TGTGCCAGCAGCGTAGGGACGCCCTCCGAATCACCCCTCCACTTT. The chain joins TRBV9 to TRBJ1-6; D remains ambiguous. The V end was cut by 0 bases, the J end by 10 bases, with 14 bases between. Looked up from germline, CDR1 is SGDLS and CDR2 is YYNGEE. CDR3 size: 15 residues. Filled out from reference TRBV9 and TRBJ1-6, the complete variable domain reads DSGVTQTPKHLITATGQRVTLRCSPRSGDLSVYWYQQSLDQGLQFLIQYYNGEERAKGNILERFSAQQFPDLHSELNLSSLELGDSALYFCASSVGTPSESPLHFGNGTRLTVT.

The J gene is TRBJ1-1, the V gene TRBV6-6; unclear D gene. Germline-derived CDR1 and CDR2 are MNHNY and SVGAGI (reference sequence). Trimming shortened V by 6 bases and J by 0 bases, and 8 bases separated the two germline ends. This CDR3 region has 13 residues. The CDR3 reads CASSDTMNTEAFF. Here the CDR3 DNA reads TGTGCCAGCAGCGACACAATGAACACTGAAGCTTTCTTT.

A note on this clonotype: Since a much larger clone is just one base distant, this may be a read error. J is TRBJ2-7 and V is TRBV30; D gene uncertain. The DNA end favors TRBJ2-5, so the J call may be wrong. CDR1 and CDR2 (germline): GTSNPN, SVGIG (reference sequence). The CDR3 contains 11 residues. The CDR3: CARRSRETQYF. CDR3 sequence (DNA): TGTGCCCGAAGGAGTCGAGAGACCCAGTACTTC.

The chain couples TRBV20-1 to TRBJ1-2; 7 nucleotides agree with TRBD1. Germline CDR1 DFQATT, CDR2 SNEGSKA (reference sequence). This CDR3 is built from 14 residues. Germline trimming cut 4 bases from V and 5 bases from J; bases unmatched to any gene: 10. The CDR3 loop reads CSATRQGGGYGYTF. CDR3 coding DNA: TGCAGTGCTACCCGACAGGGTGGAGGGTATGGCTACACCTTC.

A few counts support this clonotype. V usage is TRBV5-4 and J usage is TRBJ1-1; D gene ambiguous. The length of the CDR3 is 13 residues. V lost 5 bases and J 6 bases, leaving 14 bases between the germline ends. Germline loops: CDR1 SGHNT, CDR2 YYREEE (reference sequence). CDR3 in amino acids: CASSSRVGAEAFF. Here the CDR3 DNA reads TGTGCCAGCAGTTCGAGGGTTGGAGCTGAAGCTTTCTTT.

On this clonotype: One junction end does not reproduce the germline sequence, and a read error may be involved. J is TRBJ2-7 and V is TRBV5-6, with D maybe TRBD1 (6 bases). The length of the CDR3 is 14 residues. Germline assignment: CDR1 SGHDT and CDR2 YYEEEE. CDR3 loop: CASGFGTHSYEQYF. The CDR3 DNA follows: TGTGCCAGCGGCTTTGGGACACACTCCTACGAGCAGTACTTC.

In its sample, this clonotype was seen a few times. The chain uses TRBV28 and TRBJ2-7; TRBD1 might be the D (6 bases). V shed 6 bases and J shed 2 bases, with 14 bases lying between them. CDR1 and CDR2 from the germline V gene are MDHEN and SYDVKM. The CDR3 spans 14 residues. CDR3 nucleotide sequence: TGTGCCAGCAGGTTACAGGGAATAACCTACGAGCAGTACTTC. Translated, it gives CASRLQGITYEQYF.

This clonotype came up many times. This chain joins TRBV20-1 and TRBJ2-6; no firm D call. The CDR3 length is 13 residues. The V and J ends lost 6 bases and 0 bases respectively, with 6 bases between them. Germline V gene data show CDR1 as DFQATT and CDR2 as SNEGSKA (reference sequence). The CDR3 sequence: CSATPSGANVLTF. The CDR3 coding sequence is TGCAGTGCCACGCCCTCTGGGGCCAACGTCCTGACTTTC.

This clonotype has at least ten counts. The chain couples TRBV29-1 to TRBJ2-3; D remains unclear. CDR3 length: 11 residues. Germline V gene lookup returns CDR1 SQVTM and CDR2 ANQGSEA. With 6 bases removed from V and 2 bases from J, the gap between germline ends came to 6 bases. The CDR3 region is CSVGFTDTQYF. The CDR3 nucleotides are TGCAGCGTGGGGTTCACAGATACGCAGTATTTT.

This clonotype was detected ten times or more. This chain links TRBV20-1 with TRBJ2-7; D unresolved. Germline CDR1 is DFQATT and CDR2 is SNEGSKA (reference sequence). This CDR3 comprises 13 residues. V lost 3 bases and J lost 7, with 16 bases in between. CDR3 DNA sequence: TGCAGTGCTAGGAGCCTCTCCGGTTCGGAGCAGTACTTC. Its translation: CSARSLSGSEQYF.

V and J are TRBV5-6 and TRBJ2-7; 9 bases align to TRBD1. The CDR3 has 15 amino acids. V lost 0 bases, J lost 3 bases, and 4 bases stayed unmatched. CDR1 is SGHDT, CDR2 YYEEEE, per germline. The CDR3 DNA reads TGTGCCAGCAGCTTGGGGGACAGGGACCACTACGAGCAGTACTTC. Protein: CASSLGDRDHYEQYF. Drawing the rest from reference TRBV5-6 and TRBJ2-7, the complete variable domain is DAGVTQSPTHLIKTRGQQVTLRCSPKSGHDTVSWYQQALGQGPQFIFQYYEEEERQRGNFPDRFSGHQFPNYSSELNVNALLLGDSALYLCASSLGDRDHYEQYFGPGTRLTVT.

This clonotype was found many times. The chain uses TRBV20-1 and TRBJ2-5, with D possibly TRBD2 on 6 matching bases. Trimming removed 5 bases at V and 5 bases at J, with 6 bases between. The CDR3 loop spans 10 amino acids. Germline V CDR1 and CDR2: DFQATT, SNEGSKA (reference sequence). CDR3 protein: CSARGETQYF. As DNA, the CDR3 is TGCAGTGCTCGGGGGGAGACCCAGTACTTC.

The V gene is TRBV12-3 or TRBV12-4, the J gene TRBJ1-5, with D perhaps matching TRBD1 (5 bases). Between the trimmed V and J ends, which lost 11 bases and 6 bases, there was a span of 20 bases. The CDR3 extends over 14 amino acids. The CDR3 DNA follows: TGTGCCGGCACCACGTGGGGGGGTGGTCAGCCCCAGCATTTT. Translating it yields CAGTTWGGGQPQHF.

This clonotype was picked up one time. A read error is possible here, since a much larger clone lies one base away. The chain combines TRBV6-1 with TRBJ1-2, with 8 bases lining up with TRBD1. Germline loops: CDR1 MNHNS, CDR2 SASEGT. The CDR3 loop spans 16 amino acids. The CDR3 protein is CASSSGGNRGNYGYIF. In nucleotides, the CDR3 is TGTGCCAGCAGTAGTGGGGGGAACAGGGGGAACTATGGCTACATCTTC.